A selection of T cell receptor beta chains follows, all from one sample in a study of cytomegalovirus exposure and HLA in healthy donors. The table came from immunoSEQ multiplex PCR; TCRdb's copy has only in-frame clones and leaves some out. In the table there are about 64,000 clones, approximately 90% of which are singletons. The specimen was PBMCs. The receptors originated from a woman aged 18-29 years in good health and CMV-seronegative. Each CDR3 is given with its conserved first and last residue. The D gene is left open where the match is weak.

D	V	J	CDR3	DNA
NA	TRBV15	TRBJ2-5	CATSRVQETQYF	TGTGCCACCAGCAGAGTACAAGAGACCCAGTACTTC
TRBD2	TRBV10-3	TRBJ2-2	CAITDSGLAGGTGELFF	TGTGCCATCACCGATAGCGGACTAGCGGGAGGCACCGGGGAGCTGTTTTTT
TRBD2	TRBV14	TRBJ2-7	CASSQVAGVFYEQYF	TGTGCCAGCAGCCAGGTAGCGGGGGTCTTCTACGAGCAGTACTTC
NA	TRBV7-3	TRBJ2-1	CASSLTGSGDNEQFF	TGTGCCAGCAGCTTAACGGGATCAGGGGACAATGAGCAGTTCTTC
NA	TRBV6-5	TRBJ1-1	CASSYGGGQTNTEAFF	TGTGCCAGCAGTTACGGGGGTGGACAGACCAACACTGAAGCTTTCTTT
NA	TRBV4-1	TRBJ1-2	CASSQDATPFIGYTF	TGCGCCAGCAGCCAAGATGCCACTCCTTTTATAGGCTACACCTTC
TRBD2	TRBV10-1	TRBJ2-2	CASSDGGSGSGELFF	TGCGCCAGCAGTGACGGGGGGAGCGGGTCCGGGGAGCTGTTTTTT
TRBD1	TRBV2	TRBJ2-5	CASSPSRDRVETQYF	TGTGCCAGCAGCCCCAGCCGGGACAGGGTGGAGACCCAGTACTTC
TRBD1	TRBV7-9	TRBJ2-7	CASSVDRGYEQYF	TGTGCCAGCAGCGTCGACAGGGGCTACGAGCAGTACTTC
NA	TRBV21-1	TRBJ2-7	CASSKIRSGPYEQYF	TGTGCCAGCAGCAAAATTAGGAGCGGACCCTACGAGCAGTACTTC
TRBD2	TRBV4-1	TRBJ2-5	CASSPLAVAETQYF	TGCGCCAGCAGCCCGCTAGCGGTCGCAGAGACCCAGTACTTC
NA	TRBV7-3	TRBJ1-6	CASSLGLGGNSPLHF	TGTGCCAGCAGCTTAGGTTTAGGAGGAAATTCACCCCTCCACTTT
NA	TRBV6-6	TRBJ2-3	CASSYSREGGGDTQYF	TGTGCCAGCAGTTACTCGAGGGAGGGAGGGGGGGATACGCAGTATTTT
TRBD1	TRBV10-3	TRBJ2-5	CAISEGQGFGTQYF	TGTGCCATCAGTGAGGGACAGGGATTTGGGACCCAGTACTTC
TRBD1	TRBV27	TRBJ1-1	CASSLLGQGNTEAFF	TGTGCCAGCAGTTTATTAGGACAGGGGAACACTGAAGCTTTCTTT
NA	TRBV28	TRBJ1-1	CASTITGKHMNTEAFF	TGTGCCAGCACTATCACAGGGAAGCACATGAACACTGAAGCTTTCTTT
TRBD1	TRBV4-3	TRBJ2-7	CASSQDGQGPYEQYF	TGCGCCAGCAGCCAAGACGGACAGGGGCCCTACGAGCAGTACTTC
NA	TRBV28	TRBJ2-1	CASSFVSAGRLSSYNEQFF	TGTGCCAGCAGTTTTGTCTCGGCGGGGCGACTAAGCTCCTACAATGAGCAGTTCTTC
TRBD1	TRBV5-1	TRBJ2-2	CASSSGQGMNTGELFF	TGCGCCAGCAGCTCGGGACAGGGGATGAACACCGGGGAGCTGTTTTTT
NA	TRBV9	TRBJ1-1	CASSVIGGEAFF	TGTGCCAGCAGCGTAATCGGGGGTGAAGCTTTCTTT
NA	TRBV7-2	TRBJ1-2	CASSLATEYYGYTF	TGTGCCAGCAGCTTAGCGACAGAATACTATGGCTACACCTTC
NA	TRBV15	TRBJ1-1	CATSNYPMAGLNTEAFF	TGTGCCACCAGCAATTACCCCATGGCGGGGCTGAACACTGAAGCTTTCTTT
NA	TRBV13	TRBJ2-6	CASSLTDSSGANVLTF	TGTGCCAGCAGCTTAACCGACAGCTCTGGGGCCAACGTCCTGACTTTC
TRBD1	TRBV2	TRBJ2-7	CASSDRAGYEQYF	TGTGCCAGCAGCGACAGGGCGGGCTACGAGCAGTACTTC
NA	TRBV2	TRBJ1-1	CASRARITEAFF	TGTGCCAGCAGGGCGAGGATCACTGAAGCTTTCTTT
NA	TRBV7-9	TRBJ2-5	CASSFGNSQETQYF	TGTGCCAGCAGCTTTGGAAACAGCCAAGAGACCCAGTACTTC
TRBD2	TRBV27	TRBJ2-2	CASSPRLAGGRTGELFF	TGTGCCAGCAGTCCTCGACTAGCGGGGGGGCGCACCGGGGAGCTGTTTTTT
TRBD1	TRBV11-3	TRBJ2-3	CASSPGQGETDTQYF	TGTGCCAGCAGCCCCGGACAGGGGGAAACAGATACGCAGTATTTT
NA	TRBV27	TRBJ2-5	CASKRLQGKETQYF	TGTGCCAGCAAGCGACTACAGGGCAAAGAGACCCAGTACTTC
NA	TRBV5-4	TRBJ2-7	CASSLVLGHRDEQYF	TGTGCCAGCAGCTTGGTTCTGGGGCATCGAGACGAGCAGTACTTC
TRBD1	TRBV18	TRBJ1-1	CASSPRDRGAEAFF	TGTGCCAGCTCACCAAGGGACAGGGGTGCTGAAGCTTTCTTT
TRBD1	TRBV28	TRBJ1-4	CASSLGQANEKLFF	TGTGCCAGCAGTTTAGGACAGGCGAATGAAAAACTGTTTTTT
TRBD2	TRBV4-1	TRBJ2-1	CASSQDLSGSYNEQFF	TGCGCCAGCAGCCAAGATCTTAGCGGGAGCTACAATGAGCAGTTCTTC